A single T cell receptor (beta chain) is shown here with its context. Recruits, aged about 18 to 95 years, lived in 20 to 30 US areas. The data belong to a study of blood T cell repertoires in COVID-19. Sequencing used immunoSEQ multiplex PCR; TCRdb keeps in-frame clones, though not all of them. The sample consists of about 150,000 clones, more than 75% of them appearing once. The sample consisted of PBMCs or T cells enriched from blood (not recorded which). The TCR comes from a woman aged 45-60 years who had recovered from COVID-19.

DNA of the CDR3: TGCGCCAGCAGCTTGGCCGACAGCCTCTCTGGAAACACCATATATTTT. Amino acid sequence: CASSLADSLSGNTIYF. The rearrangement joins TRBV5-1 to TRBJ1-3, with D possibly matching TRBD1 (5 bases). This CDR3 is built from 16 residues. Germline CDR1 reads SGHRS; CDR2 reads YFSETQ. V lost 0 bases and J lost 0, with 10 bases in between.